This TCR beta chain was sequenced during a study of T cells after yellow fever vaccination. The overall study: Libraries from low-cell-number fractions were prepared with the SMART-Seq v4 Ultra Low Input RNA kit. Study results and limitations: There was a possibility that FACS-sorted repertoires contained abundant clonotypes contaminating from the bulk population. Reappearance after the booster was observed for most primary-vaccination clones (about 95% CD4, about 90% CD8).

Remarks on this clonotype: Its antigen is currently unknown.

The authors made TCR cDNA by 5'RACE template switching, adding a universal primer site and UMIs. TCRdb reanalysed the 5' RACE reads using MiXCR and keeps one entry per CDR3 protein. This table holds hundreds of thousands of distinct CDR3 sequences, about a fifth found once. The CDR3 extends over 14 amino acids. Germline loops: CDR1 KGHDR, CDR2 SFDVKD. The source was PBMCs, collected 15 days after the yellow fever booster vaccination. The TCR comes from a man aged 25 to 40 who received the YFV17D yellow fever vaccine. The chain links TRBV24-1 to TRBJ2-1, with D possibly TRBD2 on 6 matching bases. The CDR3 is CTSNVGGVYNEQFF. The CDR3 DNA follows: TGTACCAGTAATGTGGGAGGTGTCTACAATGAGCAGTTCTTC.